This entry features one TCR beta chain sequence. Its antigen remains unknown. This record belongs to a study of cytomegalovirus exposure and HLA in healthy donors. In the study overall: An analysis done earlier identified 100 million to 140 million unique TCR beta sequences from about 179 million T cells.

From germline, CDR1 is MNHEY and CDR2 SMNVEV (reference sequence). This CDR3 has 15 amino acids. V was cut by 3 bases and J by 4 bases, with 13 bases left in between. The PCR employed 60 Vbeta primers together with 13 Jbeta primers. TCRdb's table, derived via immunoSEQ multiplex PCR, lists solely in-frame clones and lacks some. The sample shows roughly 160,000 clones, 82% of them seen only once. Whole-study findings and limits: Rare sequences made up most TCRs, while some public TCRs were found in many donors. As a later analysis showed, several of the most significant clusters appeared to be linked to common viral pathogens.

The source of this sequence is a man aged 50-60 years in good health and CMV-seropositive. This chain uses TRBV27 with TRBJ1-3; the D gene is possibly TRBD1 (6 bases). Sequencing was carried out using PBMCs. The CDR3 bases are TGTGCCAGCAGTTTTATAGGGGGACCGGGAAACACCATATATTTT. Encoded protein: CASSFIGGPGNTIYF.